Below, 31 T cell receptor beta chains from the same sample are listed, as sequenced in a study of blood T cell repertoires in COVID-19. This table comes from immunoSEQ multiplex PCR, and its TCRdb copy is limited to in-frame clones, with some not included. There are under 250,000 clones in the sample; approximately 88% occur only once, and 3.1% lies in the top ten. Sequenced: PBMCs or T cells enriched from blood (not recorded which). The receptors stem from a woman in her 40s who had been exposed to COVID-19.

This chain connects TRBV5-5 to TRBJ2-7; 7 positions match TRBD2. V shed 2 bases, J shed 2 bases, and the junction held 4 bases outside the gene matches. Germline V CDR1 and CDR2: SGHKS, YYEKEE (reference sequence). The CDR3 spans 14 residues. The CDR3 sequence: CASSFASGPYEQYV. As DNA, the CDR3 is TGTGCCAGCAGCTTTGCTAGCGGTCCCTACGAGCAGTACGTC.

The rearrangement links TRBV5-4 to TRBJ1-6, with 7 bases that match TRBD1. The CDR3 sequence is 14 residues long. Per the germline V gene, CDR1 is SGHNT and CDR2 is YYREEE (reference sequence). V lost 5 bases to trimming and J lost 6 bases; unmatched junction nucleotides: 5. The CDR3 sequence is CASSLRDSNSPLHF. The CDR3 DNA reads TGTGCCAGCAGTCTCCGGGACAGTAATTCACCCCTCCACTTT.

This sequence joins TRBV19 and TRBJ2-3; 8 bases line up with TRBD1. There are 15 residues in the CDR3. From germline, CDR1 is LNHDA and CDR2 SQIVND (reference sequence). Unmatched junction bases numbered 7, after V lost 8 bases and J lost 0 bases. CDR3 sequence reads: CASGARTGSTDTQYF. The CDR3 coding sequence is TGTGCCAGTGGGGCGAGGACAGGGAGCACAGATACGCAGTATTTT.

This rearrangement joins TRBV28 to TRBJ2-7, with a possible D match to TRBD1 (6 bases). Looked up from germline, CDR1 is MDHEN and CDR2 is SYDVKM. Trimming removed 3 bases at V and 8 bases at J, with 8 bases between. The CDR3 runs to 11 residues. The CDR3 sequence is CASSFGTQQYV. CDR3 nucleotides: TGTGCCAGCAGTTTCGGGACACAGCAGTACGTC.

In its sample, this clone was seen a few times. The chain joins TRBV7-7 to TRBJ2-1; 9 bases are shared with TRBD1. V lost 5 bases and J lost 4; bases outside the gene matches: 3. Germline CDR1 SSHAT, CDR2 FNYEAQ (reference sequence). The CDR3 covers 14 residues. CDR3 DNA sequence: TGTGCCAGCAGCATCGGACAGGGGTACAATGAGCAGTTCTTC. Amino acids: CASSIGQGYNEQFF.

The chain joins TRBV7-2 to TRBJ2-7; 7 bases are a match to TRBD1. The CDR3 consists of 14 residues. Looked up from germline, CDR1 is SGHTA and CDR2 is FQGNSA. Trimming at V came to 4 bases and at J to 0 bases, leaving 3 bases not matched to a gene. The CDR3 sequence is CASSSRQGSYEQYV. The CDR3 DNA reads as TGTGCCAGCAGCTCGAGACAGGGCTCCTACGAGCAGTACGTC.

The CDR3 spells CASSRQGMRAMFGYTF. CDR3 sequence (DNA): TGTGCCAGTAGTCGACAGGGGATGAGGGCTATGTTTGGCTACACCTTC. The chain uses TRBV19 and TRBJ1-2, with TRBD1 matching 8 bases. This CDR3 has 16 amino acids. From germline, CDR1 is LNHDA and CDR2 SQIVND (reference sequence). With 5 bases clipped from V and 7 bases from J, the junction kept 15 bases outside the gene matches. The full variable domain, in which reference TRBV19 and TRBJ1-2 provide the parts outside the CDR3, is DGGITQSPKYLFRKEGQNVTLSCEQNLNHDAMYWYRQDPGQGLRLIYYSQIVNDFQKGDIAEGYSVSREKKESFPLTVTSAQKNPTAFYLCASSRQGMRAMFGYTFGSGTRLTVV.

V gene TRBV5-5 combines with J gene TRBJ2-3, with 10 bases aligning to TRBD2. The junction had 10 bases not matched to a gene; V was cut back by 4 bases and J by 2 bases. The CDR3 runs 17 residues. Germline V gene sequence: CDR1 SGHKS, CDR2 YYEKEE (reference sequence). The CDR3 reads CASSPRFSGGATDTQYF. CDR3 nucleotides: TGTGCCAGCAGCCCGCGGTTCAGCGGGGGGGCCACAGATACGCAGTATTTT.

The chain links TRBV7-8 to TRBJ2-7; 9 positions agree with TRBD2. From germline, CDR1 is SGHVS and CDR2 FQNEAQ. The length of the CDR3 is 13 residues. The trim removed 2 bases at V and 7 bases at J, leaving 3 bases unmatched. The CDR3 sequence: CASSLSREGEQYV. The CDR3 DNA follows: TGTGCCAGCAGCTTATCGCGGGAGGGAGAGCAGTACGTC.

This clone was picked up one time. V and J are TRBV28 and TRBJ1-2; 9 positions agree with TRBD1. V shed 4 bases, J shed 3 bases, and the junction held 3 bases outside the gene matches. Germline V gene data show CDR1 as MDHEN and CDR2 as SYDVKM. The length of the CDR3 is 14 residues. The CDR3 spells CASSSGQGHYGYTF. In nucleotides, the CDR3 is TGTGCCAGCAGTTCGGGACAGGGACACTATGGCTACACCTTC.

This clone showed up just once. This chain connects TRBV24-1 to TRBJ2-2; no reliable D call. Germline V gene data show CDR1 as KGHDR and CDR2 as SFDVKD. This CDR3 has 15 amino acids. The V and J ends lost 1 base and 3 bases respectively, with 8 bases between them. CDR3 nucleotides: TGTGCCACCAGTGATTTAGAGTCTTACACCGGGGAGCTGTTTTTT. Its protein product is CATSDLESYTGELFF.

The gene calls are TRBV6-5 and TRBJ2-1; D uncertain. The CDR3 is 15 amino acids. The V gene's germline CDR1 is MNHEY and CDR2 SVGAGI. The V gene lost 4 bases and the J gene lost 4 bases, with 14 bases spanning the gap. CDR3 in amino acids: CASSSAWSAYNEQFF. In nucleotides, the CDR3 is TGTGCCAGCAGTTCCGCGTGGTCCGCTTACAATGAGCAGTTCTTC.

The chain recombines TRBV7-9 with TRBJ2-7; D possibly corresponds to TRBD1 (7 bases). The CDR3 is 15 amino acids. V shed 5 bases and J shed 3 bases, with 17 bases lying between them. Germline lookup yields CDR1 SEHNR and CDR2 FQNEAQ (reference sequence). CDR3 loop: CASSRPAGQSYEQYF. CDR3 nucleotides: TGTGCCAGCAGCCGGCCTGCGGGACAGAGCTACGAGCAGTACTTC.

For this clone: The sample has other DNA sequences that encode this CDR3 too. The V and J genes are TRBV6-2 or TRBV6-3 and TRBJ1-1; D is uncertain. The CDR3 covers 15 residues. Trimming pared 2 bases from V and 4 bases from J, leaving 14 bases between. Germline lookup yields CDR1 MNHEY and CDR2 SVGEGT. CDR3 in amino acids: CASSYRGRVGTEAFF. CDR3 in DNA: TGTGCCAGCAGTTACCGCGGGCGGGTGGGCACTGAAGCTTTCTTT.

The chain has TRBV7-9 and TRBJ2-7; the match to TRBD2 covers 7 bases. V was pared by 1 base and J by 1 base, with 4 bases of the junction left unmatched. Germline CDR1 reads SEHNR; CDR2 reads FQNEAQ (reference sequence). CDR3 length equals 15 residues. The CDR3: CASSLGASGSYEQYF. The DNA of the CDR3 is TGTGCCAGCAGCTTAGGTGCTAGCGGATCCTACGAGCAGTACTTC.

The J gene is TRBJ1-1, the V gene TRBV5-4; no reliable D call. The CDR3 has 14 amino acids. V was trimmed by 2 bases and J by 4 bases, leaving 12 bases between them. Germline CDR1 is SGHNT and CDR2 is YYREEE (reference sequence). The CDR3 region is CASSLIRGGTEAFF. CDR3 nucleotides: TGTGCCAGCAGCTTAATCCGGGGAGGCACTGAAGCTTTCTTT.

Concerning this clone itself: At one end, the junction sequence differs from germline, possibly due to a read error. V is TRBV5-1 and J is TRBJ1-2; 8 nucleotides align to TRBD1. The CDR3 has 12 residues. Germline V CDR1 and CDR2: SGHRS, YFSETQ. The CDR3 loop is CASSLQGQVVAF. The CDR3 DNA reads TGCGCCAGCAGCCTACAGGGACAGGTCGTAGCCTTC.

The V and J genes are TRBV4-1 and TRBJ2-7, with 8 positions matching TRBD1. The CDR3 covers 16 residues. The germline V gene has CDR1 MGHRA and CDR2 YSYEKL. The V and J ends lost 4 bases and 3 bases, in that order; junction bases with no gene match: 11. As DNA, the CDR3 is TGCGCCAGCAGCCCTTCGGGGGCAGGGGGCGTCTACGAGCAGTACTTC. Amino acids: CASSPSGAGGVYEQYF.

J is TRBJ2-7 and V is TRBV4-1, with 8 positions matching TRBD1. Looked up from germline, CDR1 is MGHRA and CDR2 is YSYEKL. The CDR3 extends over 15 amino acids. The junction had 8 bases not matched to a gene; V was cut back by 1 base and J by 6 bases. CDR3 in amino acids: CASSQGLRGLFEQYF. The CDR3 DNA reads TGCGCCAGCAGCCAAGGTCTCAGGGGGCTTTTCGAGCAGTACTTC.

The chain recombines TRBV9 with TRBJ2-3; 11 positions agree with TRBD2. Looked up from germline, CDR1 is SGDLS and CDR2 is YYNGEE. The CDR3 consists of 17 residues. With 2 bases clipped from V and 1 base from J, the junction kept 6 bases outside the gene matches. The CDR3 loop reads CASSVSTSGSGTDTQYF. The CDR3 DNA follows: TGTGCCAGCAGCGTCAGCACTAGCGGGAGCGGCACAGATACGCAGTATTTT.

V usage is TRBV2 and J usage is TRBJ2-7; 7 bases are shared with TRBD1. The length of the CDR3 is 17 residues. The ends lost 1 base at V and 5 bases at J; junction bases unmatched: 14. CDR1 is SNHLY, CDR2 FYNNEI, per germline. The CDR3 protein is CASSEVGRGRRVDEQYV. The CDR3 DNA is TGTGCCAGCAGTGAAGTGGGTAGGGGGCGCCGAGTTGACGAGCAGTACGTC.

The chain couples TRBV24-1 to TRBJ1-5; D call uncertain. Germline V CDR1 and CDR2: KGHDR, SFDVKD. The CDR3 totals 17 residues. Trimming removed 2 bases from V and 0 bases from J, with 13 bases in between. The chain's CDR3 is CATSDSRRNPSNQPQHF. In DNA, the CDR3 is TGTGCCACCAGTGATTCGCGGCGAAACCCTAGCAATCAGCCCCAGCATTTT.

This chain uses TRBV6-5 with TRBJ1-5; TRBD1 matches at 8 bases. The germline gives CDR1 MNHEY, CDR2 SVGAGI. CDR3 size: 14 residues. Unmatched junction bases numbered 4, after V lost 6 bases and J lost 3 bases. The DNA of the CDR3 is TGTGCCAGCAGGACAGGGGCGGTCAATCAGCCCCAGCATTTT. It translates to CASRTGAVNQPQHF.

This chain's CDR3 is CASSQGAGEAFF. In nucleotides, the CDR3 is TGTGCCAGCAGCCAAGGGGCAGGGGAAGCTTTCTTT. This rearrangement joins TRBV3-1 (or the pseudogene TRBV3-2) to TRBJ1-1, with D tentatively TRBD1 (5 bases). Trimming pared 1 base from V and 8 bases from J, leaving 8 bases between. This CDR3 is built from 12 residues. The V gene's germline CDR1 is LGHDT and CDR2 YNNKEL (reference sequence).

J is TRBJ1-3 and V is TRBV19, with D uncertain. Looked up from germline, CDR1 is LNHDA and CDR2 is SQIVND (reference sequence). Trimming removed 5 bases at V and 4 bases at J, with 12 bases between. The CDR3 length is 14 residues. The CDR3 loop is CASSAATRGNTIYF. The CDR3 DNA follows: TGTGCCAGTAGTGCCGCAACCCGGGGAAACACCATATATTTT.

In DNA, the CDR3 is TGCGCCGCGAGCGGACAGGAGCTTAACTATGGCTACACCTTC. It codes for CAASGQELNYGYTF. The rearrangement uses TRBV10-2 and TRBJ1-2; 7 positions match TRBD1. Germline CDR1 WSHSY, CDR2 SAAADI. The V segment lost 11 bases and the J segment 1 base; nucleotides outside the gene matches: 10. The CDR3 is made up of 14 amino acids.

V gene TRBV10-3 combines with J gene TRBJ2-4, with TRBD1 matching over 8 bases. Unmatched junction bases numbered 14, after V lost 10 bases and J lost 3 bases. The germline V gene has CDR1 ENHRY and CDR2 SYGVKD. The CDR3 is 16 residues long. The DNA of the CDR3 is TGTGCCACCACTCCTGGACAGGGTCGAGGCAAAAACATTCAGTACTTC. It yields the protein CATTPGQGRGKNIQYF.

This chain uses TRBV10-3 with TRBJ1-1, with D perhaps TRBD1 (5 bases). Trimming left V 8 bases short and J 0 bases short, with 10 bases between. The CDR3 is 13 residues long. From germline, CDR1 is ENHRY and CDR2 SYGVKD. CDR3: CAISQGVNTEAFF. For the CDR3, the DNA is TGTGCCATCTCCCAGGGTGTGAACACTGAAGCTTTCTTT.

The V gene is TRBV7-8, the J gene TRBJ2-1; 12 bases align to TRBD2. CDR3 length equals 17 residues. The J segment lost 3 bases and the V segment lost 5 bases, leaving 8 bases of the junction unmatched. Germline V gives CDR1 SGHVS, CDR2 FQNEAQ. Here the CDR3 reads CASSGRTSGASYNEQFF. For the CDR3, the DNA is TGTGCCAGCAGCGGAAGGACTAGCGGGGCGAGCTACAATGAGCAGTTCTTC.

The V and J genes are TRBV19 and TRBJ1-5; the D gene is possibly TRBD1 (5 bases). V was trimmed by 5 bases and J by 9 bases, leaving 17 bases between them. Germline V CDR1 and CDR2: LNHDA, SQIVND (reference sequence). The CDR3 length is 14 residues. The CDR3 loop is CASSSQETSRPQHF. For the CDR3, the DNA is TGTGCCAGTAGTTCACAGGAAACGAGTAGGCCCCAGCATTTT.

The V call is TRBV6-5, the J call TRBJ1-1, with D uncertain. Germline CDR1 and CDR2: MNHEY and SVGAGI. Trimming stripped 6 bases from V and 4 bases from J, with 18 bases between. This CDR3 region has 15 residues. The chain's CDR3 is CASSSIGVSGTEAFF. The DNA for the CDR3 is TGTGCCAGCAGCTCTATAGGAGTGTCGGGCACTGAAGCTTTCTTT.